These 22 T cell receptor beta chains came from one sample sequenced in a study of blood T cells in healthy people across ages. Next came a second PCR, run for about 6 to 11 cycles, which used a sample-barcoded 5' primer along with a J-beta primer mix. TCRdb re-derived calls from the 5' RACE reads in MiXCR, one entry per CDR3 protein. This table holds about 1.1 million distinct CDR3 sequences, approximately 38% found once. Sequenced material: blood. These receptors were collected from a man aged 18 to 29 in good health.

This clonotype was counted a few times. The J gene is TRBJ1-5, the V gene TRBV20-1, with TRBD1 identical over 7 bases. Per germline, CDR1 DFQATT and CDR2 SNEGSKA (reference sequence). The V and J ends lost 3 bases and 4 bases, in that order; junction bases with no gene match: 3. The CDR3 length is 13 residues. The CDR3 sequence: CSASQTGNQPQHF. CDR3 bases: TGCAGTGCTAGCCAGACAGGGAATCAGCCCCAGCATTTT.

The chain has TRBV7-2 and TRBJ2-5; unclear D gene. The length of the CDR3 is 11 residues. Trimming pared 3 bases from V and 8 bases from J, leaving 7 bases between. The V gene's germline CDR1 is SGHTA and CDR2 FQGNSA. The CDR3 DNA reads TGTGCCAGCAGCTTGGTTCGAACCCAGTACTTC. Amino acids: CASSLVRTQYF.

This clonotype appeared many times. This rearrangement joins TRBV4-1 to TRBJ1-4, with D uncertain. V lost 1 base and J lost 8, with 8 bases in between. Germline V gives CDR1 MGHRA, CDR2 YSYEKL. The CDR3 loop spans 13 amino acids. The CDR3 sequence is CASSQGASEKLFF. CDR3 nucleotides: TGCGCCAGCAGCCAAGGAGCGAGCGAAAAACTGTTTTTT.

This clonotype was counted once. The rearrangement links TRBV6-2 or TRBV6-3 to TRBJ1-1; D is ambiguous. This CDR3 region has 13 residues. The germline V gene has CDR1 MNHEY and CDR2 SVGEGT. The V end lost 6 bases, the J end lost 1 base, and 9 bases lay between the germline ends. The CDR3 bases are TGTGCCAGCAGCGACGGACCGAACACTGAAGCTTTCTTT. It is translated as CASSDGPNTEAFF.

This clonotype has just a few counts. The rearrangement links TRBV30 to TRBJ1-2; D not certain. V gave up 2 bases and J gave up 8 bases, with 15 bases separating them. The CDR3 has 13 residues. Germline CDR1 and CDR2: GTSNPN and SVGIG (reference sequence). The CDR3: CAWSRTRLEGYTF. The CDR3 DNA follows: TGTGCCTGGAGTCGGACTCGGCTGGAGGGCTACACCTTC. Full variable domain (outside the CDR3, taken from reference TRBV30 and TRBJ1-2): SQTIHQWPATLVQPVGSPLSLECTVEGTSNPNLYWYRQAAGRGLQLLFYSVGIGQISSEVPQNLSASRPQDRQFILSSKKLLLSDSGFYLCAWSRTRLEGYTFGSGTRLTVV.

The sample holds one count of this clonotype. The chain combines TRBV20-1 with TRBJ2-7; no definite D call. CDR1 DFQATT and CDR2 SNEGSKA come from the germline V gene (reference sequence). Trimming left V 1 base short and J 7 bases short, with 11 bases between. The CDR3 has 12 amino acids. Written as DNA, the CDR3 is TGCAGTGCTAGAGCGTCCCCGAATGAGCAGTACTTC. Residues: CSARASPNEQYF.

This clonotype was seen many times. The V gene is TRBV29-1, the J gene TRBJ1-1; maybe TRBD1 (5 bases). The germline V gene has CDR1 SQVTM and CDR2 ANQGSEA. The CDR3 totals 12 residues. V dropped 6 bases and J dropped 5 bases, with 13 bases sitting between them. The CDR3 region is CSVQKGVTEAFF. The DNA for the CDR3 is TGCAGCGTCCAAAAAGGGGTTACTGAAGCTTTCTTT.

This chain joins TRBV13 and TRBJ2-5; TRBD2 aligns across 11 bases. The CDR3 is 16 residues long. The V and J ends lost 2 bases and 1 base, in that order; junction bases with no gene match: 3. In germline, CDR1 is PRHDT, CDR2 FYEKMQ (reference sequence). The CDR3 spells CASSLTSGGSQETQYF. For the CDR3, the DNA is TGTGCCAGCAGCTTAACTAGCGGGGGTTCCCAAGAGACCCAGTACTTC.

The gene calls are TRBV6-2 or TRBV6-3 and TRBJ1-3; no clear D gene. Trimming removed 5 bases from V and 9 bases from J, with 14 bases in between. The CDR3 has 13 amino acids. Germline V lookup: CDR1 MNHEY, CDR2 SVGEGT. As DNA, the CDR3 is TGTGCCAGCAGTCGCCGACCGGAGGGCACCATATATTTT. Protein product: CASSRRPEGTIYF.

The CDR3 is CASSQAGYPEAFF. The CDR3 DNA reads TGTGCCAGCAGCCAAGCAGGGTACCCTGAAGCTTTCTTT. This sequence joins TRBV3-1 and TRBJ1-1; D may be TRBD1 (5 bases). The CDR3 covers 13 residues. The V gene lost 1 base and the J gene lost 6 bases, with 9 bases spanning the gap. CDR1 and CDR2 (germline): LGHDT, YNNKEL (reference sequence).

This clonotype was found many times. V is TRBV12-3 or TRBV12-4 and J is TRBJ1-1, with D hard to call. Trimming cost V 2 bases and J 3 bases, with 7 bases left between them. The CDR3 length is 13 residues. CDR3 sequence: CASSLLTDTEAFF. CDR3 DNA: TGTGCCAGCAGTTTACTAACCGACACTGAAGCTTTCTTT.

This clonotype was seen only once. The chain is built from TRBV27 and TRBJ1-2; D is perhaps TRBD1 (5 bases). CDR1 and CDR2 (germline): MNHEY, SMNVEV (reference sequence). This CDR3 is 17 amino acids long. Deletions cut 6 bases from V and 1 base from J, with 21 bases between. This CDR3 is CASSRWGVKVVNYGYTF. In DNA form, the CDR3 reads TGTGCCAGCAGCCGGTGGGGGGTAAAGGTTGTTAACTATGGCTACACCTTC.

Comment on this clonotype: This may come from a read error, since a much larger clone is one base off. CDR3 sequence: CASTRRGVNYGYIF. CDR3 in DNA: TGTGCCAGCACACGACGCGGGGTGAACTATGGCTACATCTTC. The V gene is TRBV6-2 or TRBV6-3, the J gene TRBJ1-2, with D hard to call. Germline lookup yields CDR1 MNHEY and CDR2 SVGEGT. The CDR3 covers 14 residues.

This clonotype was recorded at least ten times. V gene TRBV20-1 combines with J gene TRBJ2-1; 11 nucleotides match TRBD2. Germline CDR1 is DFQATT and CDR2 is SNEGSKA (reference sequence). CDR3 length equals 16 residues. J was trimmed by 6 bases and V by 5 bases; bases with no gene match: 12. The CDR3 bases are TGCAGTGCTTATTCATCGACTAGCGGGGAGTCCAATGAGCAGTTCTTC. It codes for CSAYSSTSGESNEQFF.

The V and J genes are TRBV7-6 and TRBJ1-2; a possible D gene is TRBD1 (6 bases). This CDR3 is built from 15 residues. The ends were cut back, 1 base at V and 4 bases at J, with 13 bases in the middle. Per germline, CDR1 SGHVS and CDR2 FNYEAQ. The CDR3 bases are TGTGCCAGCAGCTTAGATAGGGGGGATCTCTATGGCTACACCTTC. This encodes CASSLDRGDLYGYTF.

Note on this clonotype: The junction does not match germline at one end; this may be a read error. The V and J genes are TRBV6-6 and TRBJ1-6; no clear D. Germline CDR1 MNHNY, CDR2 SVGAGI (reference sequence). The CDR3 sequence is 14 residues long. In nucleotides, the CDR3 is TGTGCCAGCAGTTACTCCTCCTATAATTCACCTCTCCACTTT. Its protein product is CASSYSSYNSPLHF.

The chain uses TRBV4-1 and TRBJ1-2, with D tentatively TRBD1 (5 bases). Germline loops: CDR1 MGHRA, CDR2 YSYEKL. V lost 0 bases and J 0 bases, leaving 11 bases between the germline ends. The CDR3 length is 16 residues. This CDR3 is CASSQDWGYPNYGYTF. As DNA, the CDR3 is TGCGCCAGCAGCCAAGATTGGGGGTATCCTAACTATGGCTACACCTTC.

The chain combines TRBV9 with TRBJ2-5, with TRBD2 matching 9 bases. The DNA end is more similar to TRBJ2-7, so the J call may be wrong. Germline CDR1 SGDLS, CDR2 YYNGEE. This CDR3 comprises 11 residues. CDR3 protein: CASSSGSEQYF. As DNA, the CDR3 is TGTGCCAGCAGTAGCGGGAGCGAGCAGTACTTC.

This clonotype was detected many times. Here the CDR3 reads CASSPSLQMDTEAFF. CDR3 DNA sequence: TGCGCCAGCAGCCCCTCGCTTCAAATGGACACTGAAGCTTTCTTT. The chain recombines TRBV5-1 with TRBJ1-1; no firm D call. Germline loops: CDR1 SGHRS, CDR2 YFSETQ. Deletions cut 4 bases from V and 3 bases from J, with 16 bases between. CDR3 size: 15 residues.

The V call is TRBV5-1, the J call TRBJ1-1, with a possible D match to TRBD1 (6 bases). Trimming shortened V by 0 bases and J by 6 bases, and 12 bases separated the two germline ends. Germline CDR1 is SGHRS and CDR2 is YFSETQ. CDR3 length equals 14 residues. In DNA, the CDR3 is TGCGCCAGCAGCTTGGCGCAGGGGCAGGCTGAAGCTTTCTTT. It translates to CASSLAQGQAEAFF.

This chain connects TRBV7-2 to TRBJ1-2; D is possibly TRBD1 (5 bases). Germline V gene sequence: CDR1 SGHTA, CDR2 FQGNSA. This CDR3 region has 15 residues. Trimming stripped 1 base from V and 3 bases from J, with 12 bases between. The DNA of the CDR3 is TGTGCCAGCAGCTTAGAGGGGAGTTACGACTATGGCTACACCTTC. As protein: CASSLEGSYDYGYTF. The full variable domain, with the rest looked up from reference TRBV7-2 and TRBJ1-2, is GAGVSQSPSNKVTEKGKDVELRCDPISGHTALYWYRQSLGQGLEFLIYFQGNSAPDKSGLPSDRFSAERTGGSVSTLTIQRTQQEDSAVYLCASSLEGSYDYGYTFGSGTRLTVV.

A few counts support this clonotype. The chain employs TRBV5-1 and TRBJ1-2; D is perhaps TRBD1 (6 bases). V was pared by 4 bases and J by 6 bases, with 13 bases between. The length of the CDR3 is 13 residues. CDR1 and CDR2 from the germline V gene are SGHRS and YFSETQ. CDR3 residues: CASSANRDHGYTF. The DNA for the CDR3 is TGCGCCAGCAGCGCCAACAGGGACCATGGCTACACCTTC.